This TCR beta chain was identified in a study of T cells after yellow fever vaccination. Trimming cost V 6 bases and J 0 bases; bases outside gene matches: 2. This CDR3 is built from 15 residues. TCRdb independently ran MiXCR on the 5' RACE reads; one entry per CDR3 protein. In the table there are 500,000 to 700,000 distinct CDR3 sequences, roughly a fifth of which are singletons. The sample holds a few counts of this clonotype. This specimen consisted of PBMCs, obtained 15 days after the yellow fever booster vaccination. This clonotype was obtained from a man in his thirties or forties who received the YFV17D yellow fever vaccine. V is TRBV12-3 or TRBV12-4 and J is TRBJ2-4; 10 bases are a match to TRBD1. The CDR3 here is CASSRTGGAKNIQYF. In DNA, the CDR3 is TGTGCCAGCAGCCGGACAGGGGGAGCCAAAAACATTCAGTACTTC.